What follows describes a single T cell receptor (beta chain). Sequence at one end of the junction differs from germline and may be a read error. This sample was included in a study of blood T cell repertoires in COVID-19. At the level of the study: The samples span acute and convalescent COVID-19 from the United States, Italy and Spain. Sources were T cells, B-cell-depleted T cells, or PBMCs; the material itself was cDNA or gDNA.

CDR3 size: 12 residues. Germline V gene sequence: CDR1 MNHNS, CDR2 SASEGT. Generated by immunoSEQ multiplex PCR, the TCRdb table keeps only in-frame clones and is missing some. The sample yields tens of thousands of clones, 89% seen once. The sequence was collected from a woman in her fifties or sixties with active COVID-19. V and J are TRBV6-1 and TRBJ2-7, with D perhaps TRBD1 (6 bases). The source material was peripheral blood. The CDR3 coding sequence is TGTGCCAGCAGTGAAGGAAGTAGGGACATCCCCTTC. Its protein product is CASSEGSRDIPF.